Below, 20 T cell receptor beta chains from the same sample are listed, as sequenced in a study of blood T cell repertoires in COVID-19. The protocol was immunoSEQ multiplex PCR, while the TCRdb copy is restricted to in-frame clones and leaves out a portion. The table includes around 700,000 clones, over 80% detected once. Sequenced sample: peripheral blood. These receptors came from a woman aged 18-29 years with acute or convalescent COVID-19.

The chain links TRBV10-2 to TRBJ1-1, with D possibly TRBD1 on 5 matching bases. From germline, CDR1 is WSHSY and CDR2 SAAADI. Trimming took off 9 bases at V and 2 bases at J, with 19 bases between the two ends. This CDR3 spans 15 amino acids. CDR3 sequence (DNA): TGCGCCAGTAATACAATCCAGGGATCTAACACTGAAGCTTTCTTT. Amino acids: CASNTIQGSNTEAFF.

The CDR3 coding sequence is TGTGCCTGGAGATCGAGTAGTAATCCGCTCCTGAACACTGAAGCTTTCTTT. Its protein product is CAWRSSSNPLLNTEAFF. The chain employs TRBV30 and TRBJ1-1; D is unclear. CDR3 length: 17 amino acids. V was pared by 3 bases and J by 0 bases, with 20 bases between. Germline-derived CDR1 and CDR2 are GTSNPN and SVGIG (reference sequence).

J is TRBJ2-1 and V is TRBV7-2; 8 positions agree with TRBD2. Germline CDR1 and CDR2: SGHTA and FQGNSA. The CDR3 is 17 residues long. The V and J ends lost 3 bases and 6 bases, in that order; junction bases with no gene match: 13. The CDR3 sequence: CASSFPRGGSSGNEQFF. DNA of the CDR3: TGTGCCAGCAGCTTCCCTCGGGGGGGCTCCTCGGGCAATGAGCAGTTCTTC.

This clone was seen only a few times. This chain links TRBV5-1 with TRBJ1-3; 9 bases are shared with TRBD1. The V gene end was trimmed by 4 bases and the J gene end by 3 bases; junction bases not matched to a gene: 5. Germline CDR1 SGHRS, CDR2 YFSETQ. CDR3 length: 15 residues. The CDR3 nucleotides read TGCGCCAGCAGCGAGGGACAGGGTAGTGGAAACACCATATATTTT. It is translated as CASSEGQGSGNTIYF.

V is TRBV13 and J is TRBJ1-2; a weak D match, TRBD1 (5 bases). This CDR3 comprises 15 residues. Trimming removed 0 bases from V and 8 bases from J, with 16 bases in between. Germline V CDR1 and CDR2: PRHDT, FYEKMQ (reference sequence). The CDR3 nucleotides are TGTGCCAGCAGCTTAGGGGTTGGCAGGGCCCAAGGCTACACCTTC. It codes for CASSLGVGRAQGYTF.

The chain combines TRBV30 with TRBJ2-1, with 12 bases fitting TRBD2. Germline CDR1 reads GTSNPN; CDR2 reads SVGIG (reference sequence). V lost 0 bases and J lost 2; bases outside the gene matches: 2. The CDR3 length is 16 residues. In nucleotides, the CDR3 is TGTGCCTGGAGTGTCAGACTAGCGGGGGCCTACAATGAGCAGTTCTTC. It encodes CAWSVRLAGAYNEQFF.

J is TRBJ2-5 and V is TRBV7-6, with 8 bases matching TRBD1. Germline CDR1 is SGHVS and CDR2 is FNYEAQ. This CDR3 has 15 residues. Losses at the gene ends were 1 base for V and 2 bases for J; bases not matched to a gene: 3. The CDR3, as DNA: TGTGCCAGCAGCTTAGTGGGGACAGGTCAAGAGACCCAGTACTTC. Its translation: CASSLVGTGQETQYF.

The chain combines TRBV6-5 with TRBJ2-1; 7 bases are shared with TRBD1. With 8 bases clipped from V and 15 bases from J, the junction kept 10 bases outside the gene matches. Looked up from germline, CDR1 is MNHEY and CDR2 is SVGAGI. The CDR3 has 11 residues. CDR3 sequence: CASGQGVGRFF. The DNA for the CDR3 is TGTGCCAGCGGCCAGGGGGTAGGGAGGTTCTTC.

The genes are TRBV27 and TRBJ2-1, with D tentatively TRBD2 (6 bases). The CDR3 runs to 16 residues. Germline lookup yields CDR1 MNHEY and CDR2 SMNVEV (reference sequence). V lost 10 bases and J 4 bases, leaving 23 bases between the germline ends. The CDR3 spells CATSGGLRTIYNEQFF. CDR3 in DNA: TGTGCCACCTCCGGGGGTCTCCGAACTATTTACAATGAGCAGTTCTTC.

This sequence joins TRBV7-2 and TRBJ1-6; 7 nucleotides line up with TRBD1. The CDR3 spans 15 residues. J was trimmed by 7 bases and V by 5 bases; bases with no gene match: 8. Germline loops: CDR1 SGHTA, CDR2 FQGNSA. In DNA, the CDR3 is TGTGCCAGCAGCCCTGCTGGGACAGCCAATTCACCCCTCCACTTT. It codes for CASSPAGTANSPLHF.

This chain links TRBV19 with TRBJ2-1, with a weak D call TRBD2 (5 bases). The CDR3 length is 13 residues. Trimming removed 4 bases at V and 8 bases at J, with 12 bases between. Germline loops: CDR1 LNHDA, CDR2 SQIVND (reference sequence). CDR3 coding DNA: TGTGCCAGTAGTACAACTAGTTTCGATGAGCAGTTCTTC. Its translation is CASSTTSFDEQFF.

The sample holds one count of this clone. The chain joins TRBV9 to TRBJ2-1, with a tentative D call TRBD2 (6 bases). This CDR3 is built from 14 residues. Looked up from germline, CDR1 is SGDLS and CDR2 is YYNGEE. V dropped 0 bases and J dropped 3 bases, with 7 bases sitting between them. The CDR3 nucleotides read TGTGCCAGCAGCGTAGTCGGGGGCTACAATGAGCAGTTCTTC. Its translation: CASSVVGGYNEQFF. The full variable domain, completed using reference TRBV9 and TRBJ2-1, is DSGVTQTPKHLITATGQRVTLRCSPRSGDLSVYWYQQSLDQGLQFLIQYYNGEERAKGNILERFSAQQFPDLHSELNLSSLELGDSALYFCASSVVGGYNEQFFGPGTRLTVL.

The chain links TRBV2 to TRBJ2-1; the D is unclear. The CDR3 contains 16 residues. Trimming took off 0 bases at V and 1 base at J, with 10 bases between the two ends. Germline V CDR1 and CDR2: SNHLY, FYNNEI. CDR3 sequence reads: CASSEAEVSSYNEQFF. CDR3 nucleotide sequence: TGTGCCAGCAGTGAAGCCGAGGTATCATCCTACAATGAGCAGTTCTTC.

The chain recombines TRBV28 with TRBJ1-2, with TRBD1 identical over 10 bases. Germline V gene sequence: CDR1 MDHEN, CDR2 SYDVKM. The CDR3 covers 13 residues. V lost 5 bases, J lost 6 bases, and 3 bases stayed unmatched. CDR3 in amino acids: CASSGQGGDGYTF. The CDR3 nucleotides read TGTGCCAGCAGTGGACAGGGGGGAGATGGCTACACCTTC.

This chain links TRBV28 with TRBJ2-7; 7 bases are a match to TRBD2. V trimming: 2 bases; J trimming: 0 bases; junction bases outside the gene matches: 4. The CDR3 spans 15 residues. Germline CDR1 and CDR2: MDHEN and SYDVKM. The CDR3 nucleotides read TGTGCCAGCAGTTTACCTAGCGGCGCCTCCTACGAGCAGTACTTC. Translated, it gives CASSLPSGASYEQYF.

The rearrangement links TRBV19 to TRBJ1-5; 10 nucleotides line up with TRBD1. V trimming: 10 bases; J trimming: 6 bases; junction bases outside the gene matches: 6. The CDR3 runs to 13 residues. Germline V gives CDR1 LNHDA, CDR2 SQIVND (reference sequence). CDR3 protein: CATRTGGGQPQHF. CDR3 coding DNA: TGTGCCACCCGGACAGGGGGGGGTCAGCCCCAGCATTTT.

V usage is TRBV7-3 and J usage is TRBJ2-3; the D gene is possibly TRBD1 (6 bases). Deletions cut 1 base from V and 4 bases from J, with 9 bases between. CDR1 and CDR2 from the germline V gene are SGHTA and FQGTGA. The CDR3 has 14 residues. The CDR3 DNA reads TGTGCCAGCAGCTTAAACAGGGCCCCAGATACGCAGTATTTT. It is translated as CASSLNRAPDTQYF.

This clone has only one observation. The genes are TRBV25-1 and TRBJ1-4, with a weak D call TRBD1 (5 bases). The CDR3 contains 14 residues. V lost 4 bases and J 8 bases, leaving 14 bases between the germline ends. Germline lookup yields CDR1 MGHDK and CDR2 SYGVNS. CDR3 protein: CASSAASRGEKLFF. The CDR3 coding sequence is TGTGCCAGCAGTGCGGCCAGCCGGGGGGAAAAACTGTTTTTT. Variable domain in full (rest from reference TRBV25-1 and TRBJ1-4): EADIYQTPRYLVIGTGKKITLECSQTMGHDKMYWYQQDPGMELHLIHYSYGVNSTEKGDLSSESTVSRIRTEHFPLTLESARPSHTSQYLCASSAASRGEKLFFGSGTQLSVL.

The chain has TRBV9 and TRBJ2-2, with TRBD1 matching 8 bases. The ends lost 4 bases at V and 7 bases at J; junction bases unmatched: 15. The CDR3 runs 17 residues. Per germline, CDR1 SGDLS and CDR2 YYNGEE. The CDR3 spells CASSSPNPRGRGGELFF. The CDR3 coding sequence is TGTGCCAGCAGCTCCCCAAACCCCAGGGGGCGAGGCGGGGAGCTGTTTTTT. The full variable domain, rest sourced from reference TRBV9 and TRBJ2-2, is DSGVTQTPKHLITATGQRVTLRCSPRSGDLSVYWYQQSLDQGLQFLIQYYNGEERAKGNILERFSAQQFPDLHSELNLSSLELGDSALYFCASSSPNPRGRGGELFFGEGSRLTVL.

The rearrangement links TRBV5-4 to TRBJ2-1, with TRBD2 identical over 13 bases. This CDR3 is built from 16 residues. Looked up from germline, CDR1 is SGHNT and CDR2 is YYREEE (reference sequence). The V segment lost 4 bases and the J segment 4 bases; nucleotides outside the gene matches: 5. CDR3 protein: CASSTPGLAGYNEQFF. The CDR3 nucleotides are TGTGCCAGCAGCACCCCGGGACTAGCGGGGTACAATGAGCAGTTCTTC.